This is a list of T cell receptor beta chains from one sample in a study of PD-1 blockade in mismatch repair-deficient tumors. Libraries were prepared by immunoSEQ multiplex PCR; TCRdb keeps only in-frame clonotypes and omits some of them. The sample consists of about 100,000 clones, under 90% of them appearing once. This material consisted of peripheral blood, taken about eight months after starting pembrolizumab. Receptors originate from an adult with mismatch repair-deficient cancer. Both conserved end residues are part of each CDR3. Each record gives: D gene, V gene, clone size, J gene, CDR3 DNA, CDR3 protein. A D gene is named only where the DNA matches it firmly. Size is stated for part of the rows, as once, few or many counts, or as a class when the clone is expanded.

>NA|TRBV6-1|once|TRBJ1-3
TGTGCCAGCAGTGACCTGACATTCTCTGGAAACACCATATATTTT
CASSDLTFSGNTIYF
>NA|TRBV5-1|NA|TRBJ2-1
TGCGCCAGCAGCTTGGAACAGGTCTCCTACAATGAGCAGTTCTTC
CASSLEQVSYNEQFF
>TRBD2|TRBV4-3|NA|TRBJ2-7
TGCGCCAGCAGCCAAGATAGTACTAGCGGGTTCTACGAGCAGTACTTC
CASSQDSTSGFYEQYF
>NA|TRBV9|NA|TRBJ1-1
TGTGCCAGCAGCGTAGAGGCAGGGGTACGGTTCACTGAAGCTTTCTTT
CASSVEAGVRFTEAFF
>NA|TRBV11-3|NA|TRBJ2-1
TGTGCCAGCAGCTTAGGGGTTAGCGCAAACAATGAGCAGTTCTTC
CASSLGVSANNEQFF
>TRBD1|TRBV6-6|NA|TRBJ2-5
TGTGCCAGCAGTTCACAGGGGGAAGAGACCCAGTACTTC
CASSSQGEETQYF
>NA|TRBV10-3|few|TRBJ2-5
TGTGCCATCAGGGGGAGCGGCGAACAAGAGACCCAGTACTTC
CAIRGSGEQETQYF
>NA|TRBV30|NA|TRBJ2-5
TGTGCCTGGAGTTCAAGGAGAGGGCCCCCCTACCAAGAGACCCAGTACTTC
CAWSSRRGPPYQETQYF
>NA|TRBV9|NA|TRBJ2-2
TGTGCCAGCAGCGTAGTGGGACAGAACACCGGGGAGCTGTTTTTT
CASSVVGQNTGELFF
>NA|TRBV6-5|once|TRBJ1-2
TGTGCCAGCAGTGATTGGAAGGGGTACGGCTACACCTTC
CASSDWKGYGYTF
>TRBD1|TRBV19|NA|TRBJ1-4
TGTGCCAGTAGTATACGATCAGGGGGAAATGAAAAACTGTTTTTT
CASSIRSGGNEKLFF
>TRBD1|TRBV9|few|TRBJ2-7
TGTGCCAGCAGCCCTCGGACAGGGGATGGATACGAGCAGTACTTC
CASSPRTGDGYEQYF
>NA|TRBV19|NA|TRBJ2-3
TGTGCCAGTAGTATCCCAAGGCAGGCGATAGATACGCAGTATTTT
CASSIPRQAIDTQYF
>NA|TRBV6-1|NA|TRBJ2-5
TGTGCCAGCAGTGTCGGGAGCCCCCTCCAAGAGACCCAGTACTTC
CASSVGSPLQETQYF
>NA|TRBV4-1|few|TRBJ2-7
TGCGCCAGCAGCCAACGGGGGCGGTACGAGCAGTACTTC
CASSQRGRYEQYF
>TRBD1|TRBV10-1|NA|TRBJ1-1
TGCGCCAGCCGCCCTGGGACAGGGAACACTGAAGCTTTCTTT
CASRPGTGNTEAFF
>NA|TRBV6-1|NA|TRBJ2-1
TGTGCCAGCGGAGGGGGCAATGAGCAGTTCTTC
CASGGGNEQFF
>NA|TRBV25-1|NA|TRBJ2-4
TGTGCCAGCAGTGGCCTAGCCAAAAACATTCAGTACTTC
CASSGLAKNIQYF
>NA|TRBV2|few|TRBJ1-2
TGTGCCAGCAGTGTACAGGGTCCCTTGTTTGGCTACACCTTC
CASSVQGPLFGYTF
>NA|TRBV9|NA|TRBJ2-1
TGTGCCAGCAGCGTAGGAGTTCGCGGAGGCGAGAATGAGCAGTTCTTC
CASSVGVRGGENEQFF
>NA|TRBV15|NA|TRBJ1-5
TGTGCCACCAGCAGAGACGCGAGGGGCAATCAGCCCCAGCATTTT
CATSRDARGNQPQHF
>NA|TRBV5-1|NA|TRBJ1-3
TGCGCCAGCAGCACCGGAACAGGGCCCTCTGGAAACACCATATATTTT
CASSTGTGPSGNTIYF
>NA|TRBV5-1|NA|TRBJ2-3
TGCGCCAGCAGCTGGGGGGACAGCTCCACAGATACGCAGTATTTT
CASSWGDSSTDTQYF
>NA|TRBV19|NA|TRBJ1-4
TGTGCCAGTAGTCCCCGACGGAATGAAAAACTGTTTTTT
CASSPRRNEKLFF
>TRBD1|TRBV29-1|NA|TRBJ2-2
TGCAGCGTCCGGACAGGGATGAACACCGGGGAGCTGTTTTTT
CSVRTGMNTGELFF
>NA|TRBV9|NA|TRBJ1-3
TGTGCCAGCAGCGAGGCTTTTGAGGGTAGTGGAAACACCATATATTTT
CASSEAFEGSGNTIYF
>NA|TRBV4-1|NA|TRBJ1-3
TGCGCCAGCAGCCAAACAGCCAGCTCTGGAAACACCATATATTTT
CASSQTASSGNTIYF
>NA|TRBV9|NA|TRBJ2-1
TGTGCCAGCAGCGACCCTAGGACTCGGCCGAGCTCCTACAATGAGCAGTTCTTC
CASSDPRTRPSSYNEQFF
>TRBD1|TRBV13|NA|TRBJ1-1
TGTGCCAGCGGACAGGGGAGGACTGAAGCTTTCTTT
CASGQGRTEAFF
>NA|TRBV5-8|NA|TRBJ2-1
TGTGCCAGCAGCTACAGGGTTGGGTCCTACAATGAGCAGTTCTTC
CASSYRVGSYNEQFF
>NA|TRBV30|NA|TRBJ1-1
TGTGCCTGGAGTGTCCCCAGGGGATCTGTCACTGAAGCTTTCTTT
CAWSVPRGSVTEAFF
>NA|TRBV7-8|NA|TRBJ2-5
TGTGCCAGCAGCCAAACAGGGAAAATAATGGAGACCCAGTACTTC
CASSQTGKIMETQYF
>NA|TRBV5-1|NA|TRBJ2-3
TGCGCCAGCGTGGGGCCAGGGGAGGCAGATACGCAGTATTTT
CASVGPGEADTQYF
>TRBD2|TRBV10-2|few|TRBJ2-3
TGCGCCAGCAGTGAGGGGCGACTAGCGGGCACCACAGATACGCAGTATTTT
CASSEGRLAGTTDTQYF
>NA|TRBV19|NA|TRBJ1-4
TGTGCCAGTAGTATAAGTTACGGGGTCGGTGAAAAACTGTTTTTT
CASSISYGVGEKLFF
>NA|TRBV28|NA|TRBJ2-2
TGTGCCAGCAGGGGGGGACGGAGGAACACCGGGGAGCTGTTTTTT
CASRGGRRNTGELFF
>NA|TRBV5-1|NA|TRBJ2-7
TGCGCCAGCCGCTCCTGGGGGGCGTACGACGAGCAGTACTTC
CASRSWGAYDEQYF
>NA|TRBV5-1|once|TRBJ1-1
TGCGCCAGCAGCCCCTACGGCAGGAAGGACACTGAAGCTTTCTTT
CASSPYGRKDTEAFF
>NA|TRBV30|NA|TRBJ2-2
TGTGCCTGGGTGGGTAGCGGGGAGCTGTTTTTT
CAWVGSGELFF
>TRBD2|TRBV2|NA|TRBJ2-7
TGTGCCAGCAGCGCGGGACTAGCGGGAACCTACGAGCAGTACTTC
CASSAGLAGTYEQYF